A single sample is the source of the 30 T cell receptor beta chains below, sequenced in a study of a mutant IDH1 vaccine in newly diagnosed glioma. The table came from immunoSEQ multiplex PCR; TCRdb's copy has only in-frame clones and leaves some out. In the table there are about 59,000 clones, 80% to 85% of which are singletons. No antigens are known for them. Time point reported: week 47, end of study. Every vaccine dose comprised 300 ug of mutant IDH1 20-mer peptide plus topical imiquimod. The sequencing here drew on PBMCs, taken from a glioma patient whose treatment included an IDH1 peptide vaccine. The receptors derive from a man aged 25-40 years with glioma.

V gene TRBV2 combines with J gene TRBJ2-7; D ambiguous. CDR1 is SNHLY and CDR2 is FYNNEI in the germline V gene. CDR3 length: 11 residues. Trimming shortened V by 8 bases and J by 2 bases, and 7 bases separated the two germline ends. CDR3 DNA: TGTGCCAGCTGTTGGACCTACGAGCAGTACTTC. Translated, it gives CASCWTYEQYF. Combining the CDR3 with reference TRBV2 and TRBJ2-7 gives the whole variable domain EPEVTQTPSHQVTQMGQEVILRCVPISNHLYFYWYRQILGQKVEFLVSFYNNEISEKSEIFDDQFSVERPDGSNFTLKIRSTKLEDSAMYFCASCWTYEQYFGPGTRLTVT.

This chain uses TRBV28 with TRBJ1-2; D possibly corresponds to TRBD1 (5 bases). The CDR3 is 16 amino acids. V lost 6 bases and J 3 bases, leaving 20 bases between the germline ends. CDR1 MDHEN and CDR2 SYDVKM come from the germline V gene. In nucleotides, the CDR3 is TGTGCCAGCAGGGACCGGGGTCTAATGGGGGACTATGGCTACACCTTC. Protein sequence: CASRDRGLMGDYGYTF.

The chain employs TRBV14 and TRBJ2-7, with TRBD1 matching 7 bases. The J segment lost 0 bases and the V segment lost 5 bases, leaving 10 bases of the junction unmatched. Germline assignment: CDR1 SGHDN and CDR2 FVKESK. The CDR3 spans 16 residues. The CDR3 DNA follows: TGTGCCAGCAGCACCAGGACAGGATGGAGCTCCTACGAGCAGTACTTC. Encoded protein: CASSTRTGWSSYEQYF. Based on the CDR3 plus reference TRBV14 and TRBJ2-7, the full variable domain is EAGVTQFPSHSVIEKGQTVTLRCDPISGHDNLYWYRRVMGKEIKFLLHFVKESKQDESGMPNNRFLAERTGGTYSTLKVQPAELEDSGVYFCASSTRTGWSSYEQYFGPGTRLTVT.

This rearrangement joins TRBV19 to TRBJ2-7; D call uncertain. CDR1 and CDR2 from the germline V gene are LNHDA and SQIVND (reference sequence). CDR3 length: 14 residues. The germline V and J ends were trimmed by 7 bases and 4 bases, with 17 bases remaining between them. The CDR3 nucleotides are TGTGCCAGTACTCCCCCGGAGATGGTTTACGAGCAGTACTTC. This codes for CASTPPEMVYEQYF. Together with reference TRBV19 and TRBJ2-7, the CDR3 gives the full variable domain: DGGITQSPKYLFRKEGQNVTLSCEQNLNHDAMYWYRQDPGQGLRLIYYSQIVNDFQKGDIAEGYSVSREKKESFPLTVTSAQKNPTAFYLCASTPPEMVYEQYFGPGTRLTVT.

V and J are TRBV5-1 and TRBJ2-6; TRBD1 agrees at 9 bases. V was pared by 0 bases and J by 0 bases, with 4 bases of the junction left unmatched. Germline V lookup: CDR1 SGHRS, CDR2 YFSETQ. This CDR3 has 18 amino acids. CDR3 amino acids: CASSLAGTGISGANVLTF. The CDR3, as DNA: TGCGCCAGCAGCTTGGCCGGGACAGGGATCTCTGGGGCCAACGTCCTGACTTTC.

This rearrangement joins TRBV6-5 to TRBJ2-5; D may correspond to TRBD1 or TRBD2 (5 bases each). Judging by the DNA end, TRBJ2-7 fits better; the J call may be wrong. The CDR3 loop spans 15 amino acids. Germline-derived CDR1 and CDR2 are MNHEY and SVGAGI. The CDR3 reads CASSRGSGSSYEQYF. In DNA form, the CDR3 reads TGTGCCAGCAGTAGGGGTTCAGGGAGCTCCTACGAGCAGTACTTC.

This chain links TRBV5-1 with TRBJ1-1, with TRBD1 matching 7 bases. V was clipped by 2 bases and J by 1 base; unmatched bases: 5. From germline, CDR1 is SGHRS and CDR2 YFSETQ. The length of the CDR3 is 15 residues. The CDR3 DNA is TGCGCCAGCAGCTTTTTACCAGGGGGGAACACTGAAGCTTTCTTT. It translates to CASSFLPGGNTEAFF.

The chain joins TRBV19 to TRBJ2-2; D perhaps matches TRBD2 (6 bases). This CDR3 spans 15 amino acids. V lost 3 bases and J lost 7, with 15 bases in between. Germline-derived CDR1 and CDR2 are LNHDA and SQIVND (reference sequence). This chain's CDR3 is CASSMGSGELGELFF. Here the CDR3 DNA reads TGTGCCAGTAGTATGGGGTCGGGAGAACTCGGGGAGCTGTTTTTT.

The CDR3 sequence: CATNRGGRYEQYF. The CDR3 DNA reads TGTGCCACCAACCGCGGGGGGAGGTACGAGCAGTACTTC. The V gene is TRBV2, the J gene TRBJ2-7; 8 nucleotides line up with TRBD2. This CDR3 has 13 residues. V gave up 10 bases and J gave up 4 bases; unmatched junction bases: 9. Germline V gene sequence: CDR1 SNHLY, CDR2 FYNNEI.

This chain joins TRBV19 and TRBJ1-3; D is undetermined. From germline, CDR1 is LNHDA and CDR2 SQIVND (reference sequence). This CDR3 contains 16 residues. V lost 5 bases, J lost 0 bases, and 14 bases lay in between. The CDR3 DNA sequence: TGTGCCAGTAGTGCAACAGCTCCCATCTCTGGAAACACCATATATTTT. Its protein product is CASSATAPISGNTIYF. The whole variable domain, remainder taken from reference TRBV19 and TRBJ1-3, is DGGITQSPKYLFRKEGQNVTLSCEQNLNHDAMYWYRQDPGQGLRLIYYSQIVNDFQKGDIAEGYSVSREKKESFPLTVTSAQKNPTAFYLCASSATAPISGNTIYFGEGSWLTVV.

The chain is built from TRBV7-6 and TRBJ1-1, with 8 positions matching TRBD1. The CDR3 runs 13 residues. Germline assignment: CDR1 SGHVS and CDR2 FNYEAQ. The V gene end was trimmed by 5 bases and the J gene end by 6 bases; junction bases not matched to a gene: 5. For the CDR3, the DNA is TGTGCCAGCAGCCACGGACAGGGCGCTGAAGCTTTCTTT. This encodes CASSHGQGAEAFF.

This clone is medium-sized. This chain uses TRBV28 with TRBJ1-2, with D unclear. Germline V gene sequence: CDR1 MDHEN, CDR2 SYDVKM. The V end lost 4 bases, the J end lost 0 bases, and 12 bases lay between the germline ends. CDR3 length equals 15 residues. Written as DNA, the CDR3 is TGTGCCAGCAGTTCCTCCACTACACCTAACTATGGCTACACCTTC. Protein sequence: CASSSSTTPNYGYTF.

The V call is TRBV7-6, the J call TRBJ1-1, with D perhaps matching TRBD1 (5 bases). Trimming shortened V by 1 base and J by 3 bases, and 9 bases separated the two germline ends. Germline V gene data show CDR1 as SGHVS and CDR2 as FNYEAQ. The CDR3 has 14 amino acids. CDR3 residues: CASSLVTGHTEAFF. CDR3 in DNA: TGTGCCAGCAGCTTAGTTACGGGGCACACTGAAGCTTTCTTT.

V is TRBV5-4 and J is TRBJ2-5; tentative D call: TRBD2 (7 bases). Trimming removed 0 bases at V and 9 bases at J, with 15 bases between. The germline V gene encodes CDR1 SGHNT and CDR2 YYREEE (reference sequence). CDR3 length equals 14 residues. CDR3 coding DNA: TGTGCCAGCAGCTTGGGCGGGGGCCCCCGAGCCCAGTACTTC. Encoded protein: CASSLGGGPRAQYF. Based on the CDR3 plus reference TRBV5-4 and TRBJ2-5, the full variable domain is ETGVTQSPTHLIKTRGQQVTLRCSSQSGHNTVSWYQQALGQGPQFIFQYYREEENGRGNFPPRFSGLQFPNYSSELNVNALELDDSALYLCASSLGGGPRAQYFGPGTRLLVL.

J is TRBJ2-2 and V is TRBV10-1, with 8 bases aligning to TRBD1. Germline CDR1 WNHNN, CDR2 SYGVQD (reference sequence). This CDR3 has 15 amino acids. V lost 6 bases to trimming and J lost 1 base; unmatched junction nucleotides: 4. CDR3 nucleotides: TGCGCCAGCAGCAGAGACAGGGGGAACACCGGGGAGCTGTTTTTT. Translation: CASSRDRGNTGELFF.

This clone turned up a few times. The rearrangement joins TRBV6-5 to TRBJ1-5; D gene uncertain. CDR3 length: 15 amino acids. Germline V gene lookup returns CDR1 MNHEY and CDR2 SVGAGI. The germline V and J ends were trimmed by 8 bases and 1 base, with 15 bases remaining between them. CDR3 DNA sequence: TGTGCCAGCCAGGAAGGGCCTATGAGCAATCAGCCCCAGCATTTT. Amino acid sequence: CASQEGPMSNQPQHF.

The chain is built from TRBV5-1 and TRBJ1-1; a possible D gene is TRBD1 (5 bases). The CDR3 runs 15 residues. Trimming left V 1 base short and J 4 bases short, with 14 bases between. Germline-derived CDR1 and CDR2 are SGHRS and YFSETQ. The CDR3 coding sequence is TGCGCCAGCAGCTTGTCGCTAGGGGAGGGCACTGAAGCTTTCTTT. Its protein product is CASSLSLGEGTEAFF.

This clone was found a few times. The chain links TRBV10-3 to TRBJ2-2; unclear D gene. The CDR3 totals 13 residues. V lost 6 bases and J 1 base, leaving 6 bases between the germline ends. The V gene's germline CDR1 is ENHRY and CDR2 SYGVKD. The CDR3 region has the DNA TGTGCCATCAGCCAATTGAACACCGGGGAGCTGTTTTTT. Protein sequence: CAISQLNTGELFF.

This clone was detected once. This chain connects TRBV10-3 to TRBJ2-4, with 9 nucleotides matching TRBD2. The CDR3 is 14 residues long. V shed 7 bases and J 13 bases; nucleotides not matched to a gene: 14. Germline CDR1 reads ENHRY; CDR2 reads SYGVKD. The chain's CDR3 is CAIKETAGGSSQYF. DNA of the CDR3: TGTGCCATCAAAGAAACAGCGGGGGGCTCGTCCCAGTACTTC.

The chain joins TRBV27 to TRBJ1-6; D may be TRBD1 (6 bases). The CDR3 extends over 16 amino acids. Germline lookup yields CDR1 MNHEY and CDR2 SMNVEV (reference sequence). The V end was cut by 5 bases, the J end by 4 bases, with 15 bases between. This CDR3 is CASSITGQLYNSPLHF. CDR3 bases: TGTGCCAGCAGTATCACCGGACAGCTATATAATTCACCCCTCCACTTT.

CDR3 DNA sequence: TGCGCCAGCAGCCCTCAGGGTAGGGAGACCCAGTACTTC. It specifies CASSPQGRETQYF. The chain combines TRBV5-1 with TRBJ2-5, with D possibly TRBD1 on 5 matching bases. This CDR3 spans 13 amino acids. CDR1 is SGHRS and CDR2 is YFSETQ in the germline V gene. V was pared by 4 bases and J by 5 bases, with 12 bases between.

V gene TRBV2 combines with J gene TRBJ1-2; D is unresolved. Germline V gene lookup returns CDR1 SNHLY and CDR2 FYNNEI. V was pared by 11 bases and J by 6 bases, with 22 bases between. This CDR3 has 14 amino acids. CDR3 sequence reads: CAGGPPLGIDGYTF. CDR3 sequence (DNA): TGTGCCGGCGGACCTCCCTTGGGTATCGATGGCTACACCTTC. The complete variable domain, with remaining parts taken from reference TRBV2 and TRBJ1-2, reads EPEVTQTPSHQVTQMGQEVILRCVPISNHLYFYWYRQILGQKVEFLVSFYNNEISEKSEIFDDQFSVERPDGSNFTLKIRSTKLEDSAMYFCAGGPPLGIDGYTFGSGTRLTVV.

The chain employs TRBV7-4 and TRBJ1-5; TRBD1 aligns across 7 bases. V shed 5 bases, J shed 2 bases, and the junction held 18 bases outside the gene matches. The CDR3 has 19 amino acids. Germline V gene lookup returns CDR1 SGHVT and CDR2 SQSDAQ. CDR3 sequence reads: CASSRVTGDFRSGNQPQHF. In DNA form, the CDR3 reads TGTGCCAGCAGCCGTGTTACAGGGGATTTTAGGTCAGGCAATCAGCCCCAGCATTTT. Together with reference TRBV7-4 and TRBJ1-5, the CDR3 gives the full variable domain: GAGVSQSPRYKVAKRGRDVALRCDSISGHVTLYWYRQTLGQGSEVLTYSQSDAQRDKSGRPSGRFSAERPERSVSTLKIQRTEQGDSAVYLCASSRVTGDFRSGNQPQHFGDGTRLSIL.

This clone has just one count. The chain has TRBV11-2 and TRBJ1-3; D unresolved. The CDR3 contains 14 residues. Trimming shortened V by 6 bases and J by 2 bases, and 11 bases separated the two germline ends. Looked up from germline, CDR1 is SGHAT and CDR2 is FQNNGV. The CDR3 bases are TGTGCCAGCAGAGGGCAGCCGGCTGGAAACACCATATATTTT. It translates to CASRGQPAGNTIYF.

This clone has only one observation. The V gene is TRBV23-1, the J gene TRBJ1-2, with D unclear. TRBV23-1 is assigned to the ORF class and has an uncertain function. V shed 6 bases and J shed 4 bases, with 24 bases lying between them. The CDR3 totals 17 residues. This CDR3 reads CASSLLLGQTIGYGYTF. CDR3 sequence (DNA): TGCGCCAGCAGCCTCCTCTTGGGCCAGACCATTGGCTATGGCTACACCTTC.

The chain combines TRBV9 with TRBJ1-4; D is possibly TRBD1 (5 bases). The V gene's germline CDR1 is SGDLS and CDR2 YYNGEE. Trimming removed 5 bases from V and 8 bases from J, with 19 bases in between. The CDR3 covers 15 residues. CDR3: CASSRGRANNEKLFF. For the CDR3, the DNA is TGTGCCAGCAGTCGTGGCAGGGCTAATAACGAAAAACTGTTTTTT.

This clone was counted only a few times. The chain couples TRBV11-3 to TRBJ1-1, with D possibly being TRBD1 (5 bases). This CDR3 is 12 amino acids long. Germline loops: CDR1 SGHNT, CDR2 YENEEA. V lost 5 bases and J lost 6, with 10 bases in between. In DNA form, the CDR3 reads TGTGCCAGCAGCCTCGGGACGGCTGAAGCTTTCTTT. Amino acids: CASSLGTAEAFF.

The chain employs TRBV5-1 and TRBJ2-1, with 11 bases matching TRBD2. This CDR3 is built from 15 residues. CDR1 SGHRS and CDR2 YFSETQ come from the germline V gene. Trimming took 4 bases from V and 3 from J; bases not matched to a gene: 3. CDR3 coding DNA: TGCGCCAGCAGCCCCGGGACTAGCGGCTACAATGAGCAGTTCTTC. This encodes CASSPGTSGYNEQFF.

The chain couples TRBV27 to TRBJ1-2; the D is unclear. CDR1 and CDR2 (germline): MNHEY, SMNVEV (reference sequence). The CDR3 runs to 13 residues. Trimming shortened V by 4 bases and J by 10 bases, and 16 bases separated the two germline ends. The CDR3 loop reads CASSSRGGWHYTF. CDR3 sequence (DNA): TGTGCCAGCAGTTCCCGGGGAGGTTGGCACTACACCTTC.

The J gene is TRBJ2-5, the V gene TRBV18, with D perhaps being TRBD1 or TRBD2 (5 bases each). Trimming removed 3 bases from V and 1 base from J, with 9 bases in between. The CDR3 extends over 14 amino acids. Germline-derived CDR1 and CDR2 are KGHSH and LQKENI. CDR3 sequence: CASSPGRGQETQYF. For the CDR3, the DNA is TGTGCCAGCTCACCGGGACGGGGCCAAGAGACCCAGTACTTC.